This T cell receptor (beta chain) derives from a study of post-analysis software for immune sequencing data. Study conclusions and caveats: Relative to controls, patients had about 5 TRBV segments at higher frequency, with TRBV5-6, TRBV5-1 and TRBV20-1 among these.

This CDR3 region has 17 residues. V lost 3 bases and J lost 5, with 20 bases in between. For this clonotype: Its antigen is unknown.

Included in the TCR beta cDNA libraries were unique molecular identifiers. In TCRdb, the PCR reads were re-called with MiXCR into one record per CDR3 protein. The sample yields some 690,000 distinct CDR3 sequences, around 64% seen once. Sequenced: blood. The V gene is TRBV12-3 or TRBV12-4, the J gene TRBJ1-5, with D perhaps matching TRBD1 (6 bases). The clonotype comes from a girl aged 2 to 9 with multiple sclerosis. CDR3 loop: CASSFKELTGLYQPQHF. The CDR3 bases are TGTGCCAGCAGTTTTAAAGAGTTGACAGGCCTTTATCAGCCCCAGCATTTT.